This entry describes one T cell receptor beta chain. Its antigen is not known. Germline is not matched at one junction end, which may reflect a read error. The sample is drawn from a study of shared clonotypes between healthy human individuals. Across the study: The plates for each donor numbered three CD4 naive, three CD4 memory, two CD8 naive and one CD8 memory.

Clones were sequenced by immunoSEQ multiplex PCR, and TCRdb holds only the in-frame ones, with some missing. This table has 2 million to 2.5 million clones, 90% to 95% appearing once. Study results and limitations: Some clonotypes were shared by all four sorted-subset donors, while others were not shared. The non-shared ones had lower generation probabilities than the shared ones.

This receptor was obtained from a man between 18 and 29 years old in good health. Sequencing used naive CD4+ T cells sorted from blood. The subset denotes: CD45RA+ positively selected.

CDR3 sequence: CVSSYYGTVNTEAFF. The DNA of the CDR3 is TGTGTCAGCAGTTACTACGGGACGGTGAACACTGAAGCTTTCTTT. V is TRBV6-5 and J is TRBJ1-1; D is possibly TRBD1 (5 bases). Per the germline V gene, CDR1 is MNHEY and CDR2 is SVGAGI. The length of the CDR3 is 15 residues.